The rows below give T cell receptor beta chains drawn from one sample of a study of shared clonotypes between healthy human individuals. Method: immunoSEQ multiplex PCR; TCRdb's copy keeps in-frame clones and lacks some. Of around 600,000 clones in the sample, about 95% were seen once. The sample consisted of naive CD8+ T cells sorted from blood. All receptors come from a woman aged 25 to 39 in good health. The CDR3 runs from the conserved cysteine through the conserved F or W. The D gene is left open where the match is weak. Clone size is shown for a subset of rows, as once, few, many or a class of expanded clone.

CDR3	DNA	size	J	V	D
CASSYSWRNSYNEQFF	TGTGCCAGCAGTTACTCGTGGCGGAATTCATACAATGAGCAGTTCTTC	NA	TRBJ2-1	TRBV6-5	NA
CASSGGQGSYEQYF	TGTGCCAGCAGTGGCGGACAGGGCTCCTACGAGCAGTACTTC	NA	TRBJ2-7	TRBV6-5	TRBD1
CASSLVGQGAYEQYF	TGTGCCAGCAGCTTGGTTGGACAGGGGGCCTACGAGCAGTACTTC	NA	TRBJ2-7	TRBV5-6	TRBD1
CASSVGLAGSETQYF	TGTGCCAGCAGCGTCGGACTAGCGGGAAGCGAGACCCAGTACTTC	NA	TRBJ2-5	TRBV11-2	TRBD2
CASSRGRSVMEQYF	TGTGCCAGCAGCCGGGGACGGTCCGTAATGGAGCAGTACTTC	NA	TRBJ2-7	TRBV11-2	NA
CASSSAGGYGYTF	TGTGCCAGCAGTTCCGCAGGGGGTTATGGCTACACCTTC	few	TRBJ1-2	TRBV11-3	TRBD1
CASSLSSGYEQYF	TGTGCCAGCAGTTTATCGTCCGGATACGAGCAGTACTTC	NA	TRBJ2-7	TRBV27	NA
CASSHGQGAGNTIYF	TGTGCCAGCAGTCATGGACAGGGGGCTGGAAACACCATATATTTT	once	TRBJ1-3	TRBV2	TRBD1
CASSEALSGTSGDEQYF	TGTGCCAGCAGTGAAGCCCTATCCGGGACTAGCGGGGACGAGCAGTACTTC	NA	TRBJ2-7	TRBV6-1	TRBD2
CASRGEIGYNEQFF	TGTGCCAGCCGAGGGGAGATCGGCTACAATGAGCAGTTCTTC	NA	TRBJ2-1	TRBV6-5	NA
CASSVNSGRDSYNEQFF	TGTGCCAGCAGCGTAAACAGCGGGAGGGACTCCTACAATGAGCAGTTCTTC	NA	TRBJ2-1	TRBV9	TRBD2
CASSTREALQQYF	TGTGCCAGCAGCACTCGGGAGGCCCTCCAGCAGTACTTC	NA	TRBJ2-7	TRBV13	TRBD2
CAISESIEAFF	TGTGCCATCAGCGAATCCATCGAAGCTTTCTTT	NA	TRBJ1-1	TRBV10-3	NA
CASSLSGANQPQHF	TGTGCCAGCAGTTTATCAGGGGCCAATCAGCCCCAGCATTTT	NA	TRBJ1-5	TRBV27	NA
CASSTLADTDTQYF	TGTGCCAGCAGCACACTAGCGGACACAGATACGCAGTATTTT	NA	TRBJ2-3	TRBV9	TRBD2
CASSSPYMNTEAFF	TGTGCCAGCTCTTCTCCTTATATGAACACTGAAGCTTTCTTT	NA	TRBJ1-1	TRBV18	NA
CASSVGGRGSDTQYF	TGTGCCAGCAGCGTAGGCGGCCGTGGATCAGATACGCAGTATTTT	NA	TRBJ2-3	TRBV9	NA
CASSQEGIPNEKLFF	TGTGCCAGCAGCCAAGAAGGGATTCCTAATGAAAAACTGTTTTTT	NA	TRBJ1-4	TRBV14	NA
CASLLGTGDTEAFF	TGTGCCAGCCTCCTCGGGACAGGGGACACTGAAGCTTTCTTT	NA	TRBJ1-1	TRBV25-1	TRBD1
CASSLPGLAGPDTQYF	TGTGCCAGCAGCTTGCCCGGGCTAGCGGGGCCAGATACGCAGTATTTT	NA	TRBJ2-3	TRBV7-8	TRBD2
CASSVDGTDTQYF	TGTGCCAGCAGCGTAGACGGCACAGATACGCAGTATTTT	NA	TRBJ2-3	TRBV9	NA
CASSSQATGDTQYF	TGTGCCAGCAGTTCCCAAGCGACGGGAGATACGCAGTATTTT	NA	TRBJ2-3	TRBV27	NA
CASSPLAATYEQYF	TGTGCCAGCAGTCCACTAGCGGCCACCTACGAGCAGTACTTC	NA	TRBJ2-7	TRBV6-5	TRBD2
CASRLGGSRGEQYF	TGTGCCAGCAGACTAGGGGGGAGTCGGGGCGAGCAGTACTTC	once	TRBJ2-7	TRBV7-8	NA
CASSFLAGNSGNTIYF	TGTGCCAGCAGTTTCTTGGCTGGTAACTCTGGAAACACCATATATTTT	NA	TRBJ1-3	TRBV28	NA
CASSLSTSGRGEQFF	TGTGCCAGCAGTTTGTCAACTAGCGGGAGGGGGGAGCAGTTCTTC	NA	TRBJ2-1	TRBV28	TRBD2
CASSLVETQYF	TGTGCCAGCAGTTTAGTGGAGACCCAGTACTTC	NA	TRBJ2-5	TRBV28	NA
CASQREGRQYF	TGTGCCAGCCAGCGGGAAGGACGGCAGTACTTC	NA	TRBJ2-7	TRBV7-9	TRBD2
CASSLGGRAYEQYF	TGCGCCAGCAGCTTGGGAGGGAGGGCCTACGAGCAGTACTTC	NA	TRBJ2-7	TRBV5-1	TRBD2
CASSYGQGGTEAFF	TGTGCCAGCAGTTACGGACAGGGAGGCACTGAAGCTTTCTTT	NA	TRBJ1-1	TRBV6-5	TRBD1
CASSLAGGNEKLFF	TGTGCCAGCAGCTTAGCTGGTGGGAATGAAAAACTGTTTTTT	NA	TRBJ1-4	TRBV7-2	NA
CATSIPIGTEAFF	TGTGCCACCAGCATTCCAATCGGTACTGAAGCTTTCTTT	NA	TRBJ1-1	TRBV15	NA
CASSLRSAINQPQHF	TGTGCCAGCAGCTTACGGTCGGCGATCAATCAGCCCCAGCATTTT	NA	TRBJ1-5	TRBV13	NA
CASSSIKGPQHF	TGTGCCAGCAGTTCGATCAAAGGGCCCCAGCATTTT	NA	TRBJ1-5	TRBV28	NA
CASSLDGSNEQFF	TGTGCCAGCAGCTTAGACGGGAGCAATGAGCAGTTCTTC	NA	TRBJ2-1	TRBV11-2	NA
CSGLRQNQETQYF	TGCAGCGGACTTAGACAGAACCAAGAGACCCAGTACTTC	NA	TRBJ2-5	TRBV29-1	NA
CASSILRGGFNQPQHF	TGTGCCAGTAGTATTCTTCGAGGGGGGTTCAATCAGCCCCAGCATTTT	NA	TRBJ1-5	TRBV19	NA
CASSDRDTQAKQYF	TGTGCCAGCAGCGACCGGGACACGCAAGCCAAGCAGTACTTC	NA	TRBJ2-7	TRBV7-9	NA
CASSPQGGLAASSYNEQFF	TGCGCCAGCAGCCCGCAGGGGGGACTAGCGGCCAGCTCCTACAATGAGCAGTTCTTC	NA	TRBJ2-1	TRBV5-1	TRBD2
CASSWTSGTLLGRNEQFF	TGTGCCAGCAGTTGGACTAGCGGGACCCTGCTAGGGCGGAATGAGCAGTTCTTC	NA	TRBJ2-1	TRBV27	TRBD2
CASSFGSSYNSPLHF	TGTGCCAGCAGTTTCGGGAGCTCCTATAATTCACCCCTCCACTTT	once	TRBJ1-6	TRBV28	NA
CASRGYEQYF	TGTGCCAGCAGGGGGTACGAGCAGTACTTC	NA	TRBJ2-7	TRBV2	NA
CASSDRAYEQYF	TGTGCCAGCAGTGACAGGGCCTACGAGCAGTACTTC	NA	TRBJ2-7	TRBV6-1	NA
CASSFSTSGYNEQFF	TGTGCCAGCAGTTTTTCGACTAGCGGGTACAATGAGCAGTTCTTC	NA	TRBJ2-1	TRBV28	TRBD2
CASRLQGYQETQYF	TGTGCCAGCAGATTACAGGGGTACCAAGAGACCCAGTACTTC	NA	TRBJ2-5	TRBV27	TRBD1